Below, one T cell receptor beta chain is given with its context. Its antigen is currently unknown. This table comes from immunoSEQ multiplex PCR, and its TCRdb copy is limited to in-frame clones, with some not included. The top ten hold about 2.5% of the sample, which has 350,000 to 550,000 clones, nearly 90% seen once. Stated treatment: some 19 received Ad26.COV2.S at low or high dose, single or two shots; five or six received placebo; per-sample allocation not given. It was on day 63 after the first vaccine or placebo injection that samples were taken. Germline CDR1 LGHNA, CDR2 YSLEER. This CDR3 comprises 17 residues. The ends lost 2 bases at V and 0 bases at J; junction bases unmatched: 7. These data are taken from a study of Ad26.COV2.S vaccination and SARS-CoV-2 variants. Study context: In the study, Ad26.COV2.S was injected intramuscularly once, or twice 56 days apart.

Study conclusions and caveats: Vaccine recipients posted higher spike-specific TCR breadth than their placebo counterparts. There was reportedly substantial breadth in spike-specific CD8+ and CD4+ T cell responses after vaccination. Vaccinees and placebo recipients showed similar non-spike TCR breadth.

This sequence joins TRBV4-3 and TRBJ2-5, with 9 bases matching TRBD2. The sample was peripheral blood, taken in a trial of Ad26.COV2.S vaccine versus placebo. This clonotype was sampled from a person aged 18-60 years who received the Ad26.COV2.S COVID-19 vaccine or a placebo. The CDR3 region is CASSQLGLAGYQETQYF. DNA for the CDR3: TGCGCCAGCAGCCAACTCGGTCTAGCGGGGTACCAAGAGACCCAGTACTTC.